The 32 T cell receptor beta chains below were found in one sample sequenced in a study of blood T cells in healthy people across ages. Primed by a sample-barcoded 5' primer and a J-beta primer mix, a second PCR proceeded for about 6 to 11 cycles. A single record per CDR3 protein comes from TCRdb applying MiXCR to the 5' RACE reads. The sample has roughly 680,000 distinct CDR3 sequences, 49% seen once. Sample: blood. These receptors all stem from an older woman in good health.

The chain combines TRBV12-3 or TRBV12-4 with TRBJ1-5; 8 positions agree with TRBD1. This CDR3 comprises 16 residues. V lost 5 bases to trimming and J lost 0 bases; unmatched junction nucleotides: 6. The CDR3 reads CASSTRTGNSNQPQHF. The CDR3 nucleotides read TGTGCCAGCAGTACGCGGACAGGGAATAGCAATCAGCCCCAGCATTTT.

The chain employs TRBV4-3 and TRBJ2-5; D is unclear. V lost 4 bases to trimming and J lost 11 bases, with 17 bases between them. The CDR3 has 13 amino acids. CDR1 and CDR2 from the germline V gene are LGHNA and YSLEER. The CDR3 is CASSPGNVHGQYF. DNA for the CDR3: TGCGCCAGCAGCCCCGGAAATGTCCACGGGCAGTACTTC.

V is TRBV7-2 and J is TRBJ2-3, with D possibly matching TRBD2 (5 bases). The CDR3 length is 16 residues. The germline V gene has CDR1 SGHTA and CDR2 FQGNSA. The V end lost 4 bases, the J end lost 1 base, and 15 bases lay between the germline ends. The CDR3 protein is CASSYRTGSGTDTQYF. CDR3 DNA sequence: TGTGCCAGCAGCTACCGGACGGGGAGTGGCACAGATACGCAGTATTTT.

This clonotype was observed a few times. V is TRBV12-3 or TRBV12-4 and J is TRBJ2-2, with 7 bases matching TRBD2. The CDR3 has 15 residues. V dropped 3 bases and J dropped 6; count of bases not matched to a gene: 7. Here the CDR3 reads CASSFRREYSGELFF. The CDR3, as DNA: TGTGCCAGCAGTTTCCGGCGGGAGTACTCCGGGGAGCTGTTTTTT.

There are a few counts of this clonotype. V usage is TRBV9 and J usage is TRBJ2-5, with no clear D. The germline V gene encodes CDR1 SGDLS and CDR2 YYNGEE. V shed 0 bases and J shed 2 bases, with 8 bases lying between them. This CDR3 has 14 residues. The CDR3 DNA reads TGTGCCAGCAGCGTAGAAGCGTATCAAGAGACCCAGTACTTC. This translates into CASSVEAYQETQYF.

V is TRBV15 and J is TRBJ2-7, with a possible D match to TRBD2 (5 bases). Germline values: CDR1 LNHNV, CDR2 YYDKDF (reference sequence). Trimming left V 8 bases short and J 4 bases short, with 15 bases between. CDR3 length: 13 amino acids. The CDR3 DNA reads TGTGCCACCGCGCGGACTCAGAGTTACGAGCAGTACTTC. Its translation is CATARTQSYEQYF.

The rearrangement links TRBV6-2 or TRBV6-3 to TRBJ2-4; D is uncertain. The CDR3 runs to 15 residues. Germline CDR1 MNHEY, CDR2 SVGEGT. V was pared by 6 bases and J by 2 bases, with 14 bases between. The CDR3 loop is CASSFDRKPKNIQYF. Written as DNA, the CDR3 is TGTGCCAGCAGCTTCGACCGAAAGCCCAAAAACATTCAGTACTTC.

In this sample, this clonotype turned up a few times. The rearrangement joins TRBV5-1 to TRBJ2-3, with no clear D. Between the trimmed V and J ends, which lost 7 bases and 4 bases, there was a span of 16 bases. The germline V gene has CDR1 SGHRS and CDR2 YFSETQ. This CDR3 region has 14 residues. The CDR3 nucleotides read TGCGCCAGCCGCCCAGGAGATTCGGCAGATACGCAGTATTTT. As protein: CASRPGDSADTQYF.

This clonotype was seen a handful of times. DNA of the CDR3: TGCAGTGCTAGAGGACAGACGAACGGCGATGAGCAGTACTTC. This sequence encodes CSARGQTNGDEQYF. V gene TRBV20-1 combines with J gene TRBJ2-7, with a tentative D call TRBD1 (5 bases). This CDR3 region has 14 residues. The germline CDR1 and CDR2 sequences are DFQATT and SNEGSKA (reference sequence). V was pared by 1 base and J by 7 bases, with 17 bases between.

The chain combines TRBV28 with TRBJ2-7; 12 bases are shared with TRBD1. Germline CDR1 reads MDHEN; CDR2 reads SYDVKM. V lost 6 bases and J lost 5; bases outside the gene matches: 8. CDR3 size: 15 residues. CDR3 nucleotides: TGTGCCAGCAGACCTCGGGGACAGGGGGCGGACGAGCAGTACTTC. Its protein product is CASRPRGQGADEQYF.

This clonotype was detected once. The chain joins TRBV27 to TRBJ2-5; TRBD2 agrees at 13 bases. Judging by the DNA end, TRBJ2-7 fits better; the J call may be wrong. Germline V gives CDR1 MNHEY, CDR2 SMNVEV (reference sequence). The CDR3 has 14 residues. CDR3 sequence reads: CASRGTSGVSEQYF. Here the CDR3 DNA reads TGTGCCAGCAGAGGGACTAGCGGGGTATCCGAGCAGTACTTC.

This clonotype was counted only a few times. The CDR3 DNA reads as TGTGCCAGCAGGTCCCCCGGGACTATAGATTCCTACGAGCAGTACTTC. Translated: CASRSPGTIDSYEQYF. The V gene is TRBV11-2, the J gene TRBJ2-7; 7 bases line up with TRBD2. With V trimmed by 6 bases and J by 1 base, 12 bases remained unmatched. Germline CDR1 is SGHAT and CDR2 is FQNNGV. This CDR3 is 16 amino acids long.

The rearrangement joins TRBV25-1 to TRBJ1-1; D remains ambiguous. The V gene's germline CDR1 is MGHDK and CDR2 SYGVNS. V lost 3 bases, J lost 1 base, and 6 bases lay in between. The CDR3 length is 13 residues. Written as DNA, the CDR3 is TGTGCCAGCAGTGATCAAGAGAACACTGAAGCTTTCTTT. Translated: CASSDQENTEAFF.

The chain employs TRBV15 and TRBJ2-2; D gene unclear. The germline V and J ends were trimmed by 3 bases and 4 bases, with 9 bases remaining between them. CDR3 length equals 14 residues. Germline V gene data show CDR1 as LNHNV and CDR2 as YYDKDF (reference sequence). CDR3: CATSRAEITGELFF. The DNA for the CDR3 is TGTGCCACCAGCAGGGCGGAGATCACCGGGGAGCTGTTTTTT.

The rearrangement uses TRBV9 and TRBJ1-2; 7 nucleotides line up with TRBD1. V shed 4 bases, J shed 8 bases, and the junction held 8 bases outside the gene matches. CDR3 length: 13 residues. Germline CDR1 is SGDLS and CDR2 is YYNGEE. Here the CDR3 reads CASSSRDSEGYTF. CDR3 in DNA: TGTGCCAGCAGCTCCCGGGACAGTGAGGGCTACACCTTC.

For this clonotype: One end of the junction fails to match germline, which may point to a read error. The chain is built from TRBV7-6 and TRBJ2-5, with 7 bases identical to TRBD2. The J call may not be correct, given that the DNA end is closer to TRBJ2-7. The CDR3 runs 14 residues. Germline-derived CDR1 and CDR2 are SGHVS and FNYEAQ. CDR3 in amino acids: CASSLAHGRNEQYF. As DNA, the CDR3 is TGTGCTAGCAGCTTAGCGCACGGGAGGAACGAGCAGTACTTC.

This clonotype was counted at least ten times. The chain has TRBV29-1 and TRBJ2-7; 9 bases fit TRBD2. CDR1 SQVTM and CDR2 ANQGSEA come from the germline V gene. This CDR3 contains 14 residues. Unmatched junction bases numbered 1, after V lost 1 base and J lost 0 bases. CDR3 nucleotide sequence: TGCAGCGTTGAAGGCGGGAGGGCCTCCTACGAGCAGTACTTC. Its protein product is CSVEGGRASYEQYF.

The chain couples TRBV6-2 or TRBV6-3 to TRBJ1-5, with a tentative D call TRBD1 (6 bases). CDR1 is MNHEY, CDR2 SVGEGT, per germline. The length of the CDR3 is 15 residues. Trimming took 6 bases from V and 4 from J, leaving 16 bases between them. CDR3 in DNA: TGTGCCAGCAGCAGAGACAGGTATCGGAATCAGCCCCAGCATTTT. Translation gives CASSRDRYRNQPQHF.

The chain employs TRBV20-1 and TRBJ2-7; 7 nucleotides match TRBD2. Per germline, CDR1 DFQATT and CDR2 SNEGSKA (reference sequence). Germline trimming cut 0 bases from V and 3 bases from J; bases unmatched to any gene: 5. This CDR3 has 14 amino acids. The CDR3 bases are TGCAGTGCTAGAGACGGGCGGGGGATCTACGAGCAGTACTTC. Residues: CSARDGRGIYEQYF.

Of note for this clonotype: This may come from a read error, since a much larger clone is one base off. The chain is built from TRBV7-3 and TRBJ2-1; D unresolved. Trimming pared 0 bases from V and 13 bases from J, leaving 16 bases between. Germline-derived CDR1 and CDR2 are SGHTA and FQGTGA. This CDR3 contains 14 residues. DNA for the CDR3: TGTGCCAGCAGCTTAACGGGGATCGGAGAGACCCAGTTCTTC. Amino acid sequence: CASSLTGIGETQFF.

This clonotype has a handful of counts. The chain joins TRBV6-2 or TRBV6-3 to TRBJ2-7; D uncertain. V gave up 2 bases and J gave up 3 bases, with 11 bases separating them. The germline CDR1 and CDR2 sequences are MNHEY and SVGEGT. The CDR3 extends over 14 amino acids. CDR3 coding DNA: TGTGCCAGCAGTTACGACATCAGAATCTACGAGCAGTACTTC. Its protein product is CASSYDIRIYEQYF.

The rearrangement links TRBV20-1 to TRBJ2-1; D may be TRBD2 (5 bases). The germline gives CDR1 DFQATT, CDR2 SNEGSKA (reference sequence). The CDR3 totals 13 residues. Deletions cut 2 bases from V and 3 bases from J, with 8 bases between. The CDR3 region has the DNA TGCAGTGCTAGACGAGCGGACTACAATGAGCAGTTCTTC. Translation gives CSARRADYNEQFF.

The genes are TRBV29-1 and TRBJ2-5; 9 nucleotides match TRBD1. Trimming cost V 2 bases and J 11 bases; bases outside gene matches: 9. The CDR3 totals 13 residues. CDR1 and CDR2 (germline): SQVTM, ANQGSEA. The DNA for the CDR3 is TGCAGCGTTGAACGGGACAGGGACAATGAGCAGTACTTC. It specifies CSVERDRDNEQYF. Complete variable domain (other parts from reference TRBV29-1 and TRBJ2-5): SAVISQKPSRDICQRGTSLTIQCQVDSQVTMMFWYRQQPGQSLTLIATANQGSEATYESGFVIDKFPISRPNLTFSTLTVSNMSPEDSSIYLCSVERDRDNEQYFGPGTRLLVL.

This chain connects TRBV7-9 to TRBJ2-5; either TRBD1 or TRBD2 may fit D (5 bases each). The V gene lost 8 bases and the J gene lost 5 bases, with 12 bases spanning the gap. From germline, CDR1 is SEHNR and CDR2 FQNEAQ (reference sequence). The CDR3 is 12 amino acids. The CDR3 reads CASEEGYETQYF. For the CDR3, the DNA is TGTGCCAGCGAAGAGGGGTATGAGACCCAGTACTTC.

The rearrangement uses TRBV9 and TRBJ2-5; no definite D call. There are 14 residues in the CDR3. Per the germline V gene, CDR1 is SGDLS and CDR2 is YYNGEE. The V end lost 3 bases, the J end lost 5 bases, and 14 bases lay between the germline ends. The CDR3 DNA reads TGTGCCAGCAGCGCAGGTTTCAACGAGGAGACCCAGTACTTC. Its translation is CASSAGFNEETQYF. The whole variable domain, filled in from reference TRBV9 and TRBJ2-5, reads DSGVTQTPKHLITATGQRVTLRCSPRSGDLSVYWYQQSLDQGLQFLIQYYNGEERAKGNILERFSAQQFPDLHSELNLSSLELGDSALYFCASSAGFNEETQYFGPGTRLLVL.

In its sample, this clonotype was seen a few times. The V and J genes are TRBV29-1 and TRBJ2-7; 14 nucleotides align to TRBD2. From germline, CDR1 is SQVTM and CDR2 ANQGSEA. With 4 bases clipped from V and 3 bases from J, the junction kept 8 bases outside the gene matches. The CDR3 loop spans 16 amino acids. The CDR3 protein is CSVAAMGLAGVYEQYF. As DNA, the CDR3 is TGCAGCGTTGCGGCCATGGGACTAGCGGGAGTCTACGAGCAGTACTTC.

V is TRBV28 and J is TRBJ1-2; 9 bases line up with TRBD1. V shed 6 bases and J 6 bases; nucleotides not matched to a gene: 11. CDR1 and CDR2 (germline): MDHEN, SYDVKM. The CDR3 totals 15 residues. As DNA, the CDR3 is TGTGCCAGCAGACTTACCGGGACAGGGCTCCATGGCTACACCTTC. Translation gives CASRLTGTGLHGYTF.

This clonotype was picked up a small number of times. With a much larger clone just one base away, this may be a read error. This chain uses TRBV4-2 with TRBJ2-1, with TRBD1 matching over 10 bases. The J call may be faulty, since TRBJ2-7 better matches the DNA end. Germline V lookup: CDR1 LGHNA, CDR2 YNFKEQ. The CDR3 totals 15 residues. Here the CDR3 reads CASSQADRGSDEQYF. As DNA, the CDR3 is TGTGCCAGCAGCCAAGCGGACAGGGGGAGCGATGAGCAGTACTTC.

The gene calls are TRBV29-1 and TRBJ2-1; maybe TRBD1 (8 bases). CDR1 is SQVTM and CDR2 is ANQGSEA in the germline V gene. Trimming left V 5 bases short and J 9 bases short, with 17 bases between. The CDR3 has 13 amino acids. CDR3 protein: CSVQQGEGSEQFF. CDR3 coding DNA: TGCAGCGTTCAACAGGGGGAGGGTAGTGAGCAGTTCTTC.

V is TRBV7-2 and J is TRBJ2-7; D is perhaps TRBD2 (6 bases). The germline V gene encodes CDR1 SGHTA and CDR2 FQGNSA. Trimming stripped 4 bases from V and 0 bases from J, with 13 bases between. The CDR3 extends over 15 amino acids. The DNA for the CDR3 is TGTGCCAGCAGCTACTTAGGAGGGAGCTCCTACGAGCAGTACTTC. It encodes CASSYLGGSSYEQYF.

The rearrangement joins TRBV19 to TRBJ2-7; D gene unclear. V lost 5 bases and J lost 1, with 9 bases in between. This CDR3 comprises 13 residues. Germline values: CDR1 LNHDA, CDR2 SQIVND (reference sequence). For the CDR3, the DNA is TGTGCCAGTAGTCAGACACCTTCCTACGAGCAGTACTTC. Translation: CASSQTPSYEQYF.

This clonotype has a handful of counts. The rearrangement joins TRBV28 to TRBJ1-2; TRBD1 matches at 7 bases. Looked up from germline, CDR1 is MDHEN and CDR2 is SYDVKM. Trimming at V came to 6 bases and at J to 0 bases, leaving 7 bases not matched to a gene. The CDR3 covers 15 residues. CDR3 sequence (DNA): TGTGCCAGCAGCTATCTGACAGGGACTAACTATGGCTACACCTTC. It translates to CASSYLTGTNYGYTF.